The 28 T cell receptor beta chains below were found in one sample sequenced in a study of cytomegalovirus exposure and HLA in healthy donors. The PCR used 60 Vbeta and 13 Jbeta primers. Data came from immunoSEQ multiplex PCR; TCRdb stores just in-frame clones and leaves some out. The sample has around 180,000 clones, about 83% seen once. The sequenced material came from PBMCs. These receptors all stem from a woman aged 30 to 39 in good health and CMV-seropositive.

The chain combines TRBV19 with TRBJ2-6, with a weak D call TRBD1 (6 bases). This CDR3 contains 15 residues. The germline gives CDR1 LNHDA, CDR2 SQIVND (reference sequence). The germline V and J ends were trimmed by 8 bases and 2 bases, with 13 bases remaining between them. The CDR3 bases are TGTGCCAGTGTACTTCCAGGGGCTGGGGCCAACGTCCTGACTTTC. This encodes CASVLPGAGANVLTF. Complete variable domain (other parts from reference TRBV19 and TRBJ2-6): DGGITQSPKYLFRKEGQNVTLSCEQNLNHDAMYWYRQDPGQGLRLIYYSQIVNDFQKGDIAEGYSVSREKKESFPLTVTSAQKNPTAFYLCASVLPGAGANVLTFGAGSRLTVL.

The chain combines TRBV5-6 with TRBJ1-6, with D possibly matching TRBD1 (6 bases). V lost 4 bases and J 9 bases, leaving 14 bases between the germline ends. Germline loops: CDR1 SGHDT, CDR2 YYEEEE. The CDR3 totals 14 residues. This CDR3 reads CASSSTGYSSPLHF. CDR3 coding DNA: TGTGCCAGCAGCAGTACAGGGTACAGTTCACCCCTCCACTTT.

This clone has more than one count but fewer than ten. The V call is TRBV7-9, the J call TRBJ1-4; D not certain. CDR3 length equals 16 residues. Trimming pared 1 base from V and 0 bases from J, leaving 9 bases between. CDR1 and CDR2 (germline): SEHNR, FQNEAQ (reference sequence). The CDR3 bases are TGTGCCAGCAGCTTAGTTTCGCGGTCAACTAATGAAAAACTGTTTTTT. Residues: CASSLVSRSTNEKLFF. Full variable domain (outside the CDR3, taken from reference TRBV7-9 and TRBJ1-4): DTGVSQNPRHKITKRGQNVTFRCDPISEHNRLYWYRQTLGQGPEFLTYFQNEAQLEKSRLLSDRFSAERPKGSFSTLEIQRTEQGDSAMYLCASSLVSRSTNEKLFFGSGTQLSVL.

This chain connects TRBV28 to TRBJ2-7; TRBD1 might be the D (5 bases). Per germline, CDR1 MDHEN and CDR2 SYDVKM. V was clipped by 6 bases and J by 2 bases, with 23 bases between them. The CDR3 runs to 17 residues. CDR3 DNA sequence: TGTGCCAGCAGCCCAGCCCAAGACAGTGCCCCCCCCTACGAGCAGTACTTC. Translating it yields CASSPAQDSAPPYEQYF. Supplemented by reference TRBV28 and TRBJ2-7, the full variable domain reads DVKVTQSSRYLVKRTGEKVFLECVQDMDHENMFWYRQDPGLGLRLIYFSYDVKMKEKGDIPEGYSVSREKKERFSLILESASTNQTSMYLCASSPAQDSAPPYEQYFGPGTRLTVT.

This clone was counted between two and nine times. This chain links TRBV29-1 with TRBJ2-5; tentatively, D is TRBD2 (5 bases). Trimming removed 5 bases at V and 0 bases at J, with 7 bases between. The length of the CDR3 is 12 residues. Germline V gives CDR1 SQVTM, CDR2 ANQGSEA. For the CDR3, the DNA is TGCAGCGTTACACTAGACCAAGAGACCCAGTACTTC. It codes for CSVTLDQETQYF.

V gene TRBV5-1 combines with J gene TRBJ1-2; 7 nucleotides align to TRBD1. Per germline, CDR1 SGHRS and CDR2 YFSETQ. CDR3 size: 15 residues. The V gene end was trimmed by 4 bases and the J gene end by 8 bases; junction bases not matched to a gene: 14. This CDR3 reads CASSTGQPKDFGYTF. For the CDR3, the DNA is TGCGCCAGCAGCACGGGACAGCCCAAGGACTTCGGCTACACCTTC.

This clone was observed a handful of times. An end of the junction differs from the germline gene, which may be a read error. The V gene is TRBV7-7, the J gene TRBJ2-3; weak D call: TRBD1 (6 bases). The germline CDR1 and CDR2 sequences are SSHAT and FNYEAQ (reference sequence). The CDR3 contains 13 residues. This CDR3 is CASSRGQYDTQYF. The CDR3 nucleotides are TGTGCTAGCAGCCGGGGACAATACGATACGCAGTATTTT.

This clone was observed once. The chain joins TRBV5-8 to TRBJ1-6, with D tentatively TRBD1 (5 bases). The CDR3 is 14 amino acids. V was pared by 5 bases and J by 7 bases, with 13 bases between. Germline V CDR1 and CDR2: SGHTS, YDEGEE. CDR3 sequence reads: CASRKQEGNSPLHF. Here the CDR3 DNA reads TGTGCCAGCAGAAAACAGGAGGGGAATTCACCCCTCCACTTT.

The CDR3 reads CAISAEVNIYEQYF. The CDR3 region has the DNA TGTGCCATCAGTGCAGAAGTGAATATCTACGAGCAGTACTTC. The chain combines TRBV10-3 with TRBJ2-7; D is unresolved. Germline loops: CDR1 ENHRY, CDR2 SYGVKD. The V end was cut by 4 bases, the J end by 3 bases, with 13 bases between. This CDR3 region has 14 residues.

This sequence joins TRBV19 and TRBJ1-2; TRBD1 agrees at 8 bases. The CDR3 runs to 12 residues. CDR1 and CDR2 (germline): LNHDA, SQIVND (reference sequence). CDR3 nucleotide sequence: TGTGCGTCAGGGACAGGAGGTTATGGCTACACCTTC. This translates into CASGTGGYGYTF.

J is TRBJ1-2 and V is TRBV14; maybe TRBD1 (6 bases). This CDR3 is built from 14 residues. The V gene lost 4 bases and the J gene lost 5 bases, with 14 bases spanning the gap. In germline, CDR1 is SGHDN, CDR2 FVKESK. This CDR3 reads CASSLTGTMYGYTF. The CDR3 coding sequence is TGTGCCAGCAGCCTTACCGGGACAATGTATGGCTACACCTTC. The full variable domain, rest sourced from reference TRBV14 and TRBJ1-2, is EAGVTQFPSHSVIEKGQTVTLRCDPISGHDNLYWYRRVMGKEIKFLLHFVKESKQDESGMPNNRFLAERTGGTYSTLKVQPAELEDSGVYFCASSLTGTMYGYTFGSGTRLTVV.

The chain carries TRBV15 and TRBJ1-1; D gene unclear. The CDR3 extends over 12 amino acids. Trimming shortened V by 2 bases and J by 3 bases, and 4 bases separated the two germline ends. Germline CDR1 and CDR2: LNHNV and YYDKDF (reference sequence). The CDR3 nucleotides are TGTGCCACCAGCAGACATCACACTGAAGCTTTCTTT. Translation gives CATSRHHTEAFF.

V and J are TRBV27 and TRBJ2-7, with 9 bases aligning to TRBD1. Trimming at V came to 0 bases and at J to 2 bases, leaving 2 bases not matched to a gene. The length of the CDR3 is 15 residues. Germline values: CDR1 MNHEY, CDR2 SMNVEV (reference sequence). For the CDR3, the DNA is TGTGCCAGCAGTTTATCCGGGACAGGGACCTACGAGCAGTACTTC. Encoded protein: CASSLSGTGTYEQYF.

CDR3 residues: CASSGPPGGTEAFF. DNA for the CDR3: TGTGCCAGTTCCGGTCCCCCCGGGGGGACTGAAGCTTTCTTT. The chain combines TRBV27 with TRBJ1-1, with D possibly TRBD1 on 5 matching bases. Trimming removed 9 bases from V and 5 bases from J, with 19 bases in between. Looked up from germline, CDR1 is MNHEY and CDR2 is SMNVEV (reference sequence). The CDR3 totals 14 residues.

This chain's CDR3 is CASSMGGGTTYEQYF. DNA for the CDR3: TGTGCCAGTAGTATGGGCGGCGGGACTACCTACGAGCAGTACTTC. The rearrangement links TRBV19 to TRBJ2-7, with 7 nucleotides matching TRBD2. Germline CDR1 is LNHDA and CDR2 is SQIVND (reference sequence). Germline trimming cut 3 bases from V and 2 bases from J; bases unmatched to any gene: 7. The CDR3 totals 15 residues.

The rearrangement uses TRBV9 and TRBJ2-7; TRBD1 aligns across 8 bases. The length of the CDR3 is 14 residues. Germline CDR1 SGDLS, CDR2 YYNGEE. Germline trimming cut 7 bases from V and 6 bases from J; bases unmatched to any gene: 12. CDR3 DNA: TGTGCCAGCGCCGCAGGGGGCGCGTTTGGCGAGCAGTACTTC. Encoded protein: CASAAGGAFGEQYF. Full variable domain (outside the CDR3, taken from reference TRBV9 and TRBJ2-7): DSGVTQTPKHLITATGQRVTLRCSPRSGDLSVYWYQQSLDQGLQFLIQYYNGEERAKGNILERFSAQQFPDLHSELNLSSLELGDSALYFCASAAGGAFGEQYFGPGTRLTVT.

V is TRBV5-1 and J is TRBJ2-3; maybe TRBD1 (5 bases). Per germline, CDR1 SGHRS and CDR2 YFSETQ. V was shortened by 3 bases and J by 4 bases, with 18 bases between the two germline ends. The CDR3 loop spans 16 amino acids. In DNA, the CDR3 is TGCGCCAGCAGCTCGACAGTTTCACCTCGCGCAGATACGCAGTATTTT. Protein: CASSSTVSPRADTQYF.

This chain joins TRBV27 and TRBJ2-7; perhaps TRBD2 as D (6 bases). Trimming shortened V by 5 bases and J by 5 bases, and 16 bases separated the two germline ends. The CDR3 runs to 14 residues. Germline V CDR1 and CDR2: MNHEY, SMNVEV (reference sequence). As DNA, the CDR3 is TGTGCCAGCAGTCCGACTAGTTCCCCTCACGAGCAGTACTTC. This encodes CASSPTSSPHEQYF.

The chain has TRBV6-5 and TRBJ2-5; 8 bases map to TRBD2. Per germline, CDR1 MNHEY and CDR2 SVGAGI. The CDR3 covers 15 residues. The ends lost 5 bases at V and 5 bases at J; junction bases unmatched: 10. The CDR3 DNA reads as TGTGCCAGCAGTATAGCGGGAAGACGGTTGGAGACCCAGTACTTC. It encodes CASSIAGRRLETQYF.

The chain couples TRBV27 to TRBJ2-7; possible D gene TRBD1, 5 bases. Germline V gene data show CDR1 as MNHEY and CDR2 as SMNVEV (reference sequence). The CDR3 is 14 amino acids. V was pared by 6 bases and J by 2 bases, with 14 bases between. Here the CDR3 reads CASRPLTVTYEQYF. For the CDR3, the DNA is TGTGCCAGCAGACCATTGACAGTCACCTACGAGCAGTACTTC.

This chain links TRBV27 with TRBJ1-6; no firm D call. Per germline, CDR1 MNHEY and CDR2 SMNVEV (reference sequence). The V and J ends lost 2 bases and 7 bases respectively, with 15 bases between them. This CDR3 has 16 amino acids. The CDR3: CASSLLQQKRNSPLHF. The CDR3 bases are TGTGCCAGCAGTTTACTCCAACAGAAACGAAATTCACCCCTCCACTTT.

CDR3 sequence (DNA): TGTGCCAGCAGCTTACAGGACAGGGGGTATGAGCAGTTCTTC. This translates into CASSLQDRGYEQFF. The chain links TRBV7-8 to TRBJ2-1, with TRBD1 matching over 10 bases. Per the germline V gene, CDR1 is SGHVS and CDR2 is FQNEAQ. J lost 8 bases, V lost 2 bases, and 3 bases had no gene match. The CDR3 runs 14 residues.

The V and J genes are TRBV25-1 and TRBJ2-3, with D unclear. The ends were cut back, 4 bases at V and 4 bases at J, with 15 bases in the middle. Germline lookup yields CDR1 MGHDK and CDR2 SYGVNS. This CDR3 region has 15 residues. CDR3 in amino acids: CASSGPYALADTQYF. The CDR3 DNA is TGTGCCAGCAGTGGCCCTTATGCGTTGGCAGATACGCAGTATTTT.

The V and J genes are TRBV6-1 and TRBJ1-2, with 8 bases matching TRBD1. The V segment lost 2 bases and the J segment 3 bases; nucleotides outside the gene matches: 8. The CDR3 loop spans 16 amino acids. CDR1 MNHNS and CDR2 SASEGT come from the germline V gene. CDR3 sequence (DNA): TGTGCCAGCAGTGAATCCCCAGGGGGCGCGTACTATGGCTACACCTTC. It encodes CASSESPGGAYYGYTF.

This clone was observed once. The J gene is TRBJ2-7, the V gene TRBV19; 8 bases agree with TRBD1. The CDR3 is 14 amino acids. V was pared by 4 bases and J by 4 bases, with 6 bases of the junction left unmatched. Germline CDR1 is LNHDA and CDR2 is SQIVND (reference sequence). CDR3 coding DNA: TGTGCCAGTAGTAGATCAGGACAGGGATACGAGCAGTACTTC. Amino acid sequence: CASSRSGQGYEQYF.

The J gene is TRBJ2-7, the V gene TRBV5-4, with a tentative D call TRBD2 (6 bases). This CDR3 has 15 amino acids. Trimming took 2 bases from V and 5 from J, leaving 17 bases between them. Germline lookup yields CDR1 SGHNT and CDR2 YYREEE (reference sequence). CDR3 in DNA: TGTGCCAGCAGCTTAGTGTGGCGGGGAAAAGACGAGCAGTACTTC. Its translation: CASSLVWRGKDEQYF.

This clone has just one count. V and J are TRBV5-1 and TRBJ2-7, with 8 bases lining up with TRBD1. The germline CDR1 and CDR2 sequences are SGHRS and YFSETQ. J gave up 0 bases and V 2 bases, and 10 bases lay outside the gene matches. The CDR3 covers 17 residues. The CDR3 reads CASSLFGGTGISYEQYF. CDR3 bases: TGCGCCAGCAGCTTATTCGGCGGGACAGGCATCTCCTACGAGCAGTACTTC.

This clone has a handful of counts. V is TRBV28 and J is TRBJ2-1; no clear D gene. The V end was cut by 8 bases, the J end by 0 bases, with 14 bases between. CDR3 size: 15 residues. CDR1 and CDR2 from the germline V gene are MDHEN and SYDVKM. As DNA, the CDR3 is TGTGCCAGCGAGGTACCCAAGAGCTCCTACAATGAGCAGTTCTTC. The encoded protein is CASEVPKSSYNEQFF. The full variable domain, rest sourced from reference TRBV28 and TRBJ2-1, is DVKVTQSSRYLVKRTGEKVFLECVQDMDHENMFWYRQDPGLGLRLIYFSYDVKMKEKGDIPEGYSVSREKKERFSLILESASTNQTSMYLCASEVPKSSYNEQFFGPGTRLTVL.